The rows below give T cell receptor beta chains drawn from one sample of a study of shared clonotypes between healthy human individuals. TCRdb keeps only in-frame clones here, not all; method: immunoSEQ multiplex PCR. The sample lists under 1,100,000 clones; 70% to 80% were seen once. Sequencing used memory CD4+ T cells from PBMCs. These receptor sequences come from a man aged 18 to 30 in good health. Some clones in this sample may be carry-over from other donors' samples. Each CDR3 is given with its conserved first and last residue. A D gene is named only where the DNA matches it firmly. Where a row states a size, it is once, few, many or the class of an expanded clone; other rows omit it.

D gene	V gene	clone size	J gene	CDR3 length	CDR3 DNA	CDR3 protein
.	TRBV5-4	.	TRBJ1-3	16	TGTGCCAGCAGCGCGGGGGGAAGGGACGGTGGAAACACCATATATTTT	CASSAGGRDGGNTIYF
.	TRBV5-1	.	TRBJ2-5	15	TGCGCCAGCAGCCCCGTGGGGGGGCGCTCGGAGACCCAGTACTTC	CASSPVGGRSETQYF
.	TRBV6-1	.	TRBJ2-7	14	TGTGCCAGCAGTGGTGAGGGACCAACCTACGAGCAGTACTTC	CASSGEGPTYEQYF
.	TRBV5-6	.	TRBJ1-1	13	TGTGCCAGCAGCTTGAGGGCGGCACCTGAAGCTTTCTTT	CASSLRAAPEAFF
TRBD2	TRBV6-5	.	TRBJ2-7	15	TGTGCCAGCAGTACCCCGGGGGGTTTATCCTACGAGCAGTACTTC	CASSTPGGLSYEQYF
.	TRBV20-1	few	TRBJ1-2	11	TGCAGTGCTCCCCGGGACTATGGCTACACCTTC	CSAPRDYGYTF
.	TRBV2	.	TRBJ2-5	12	TGTGCCAGCAAAAGGGCGGGAGAGACCCAGTACTTC	CASKRAGETQYF
.	TRBV6-6	.	TRBJ2-7	14	TGTGCCAGCAGTTATCGTGACTGGGACTACGAGCAGTACTTC	CASSYRDWDYEQYF
.	TRBV6-1	.	TRBJ1-4	12	TGTGCCAGCGCTAGGACGAATGAAAAACTGTTTTTT	CASARTNEKLFF
TRBD2	TRBV7-9	.	TRBJ2-1	15	TGTGCCAGCAGCTTACAAAGCGGGATGAAGAATGAGCAGTTCTTC	CASSLQSGMKNEQFF
TRBD2	TRBV7-9	.	TRBJ2-1	19	TGTGCCAGCAGCGAGACAGGGACTAGCGGGAGTCACACCTACAATGAGCAGTTCTTC	CASSETGTSGSHTYNEQFF
.	TRBV2	few	TRBJ1-1	15	TGTGCCAGCAGTGAATGGCAGGGGAGGGTCACTGAGGCTTTCTTT	CASSEWQGRVTEAFF
.	TRBV19	.	TRBJ2-3	12	TGTGCCAGTAGTATAGATACAGATACGCAGTATTTT	CASSIDTDTQYF
TRBD2	TRBV9	.	TRBJ2-1	16	TGTGCCAGCAGCGCAGGAGCGGGACCCTCCTACAATGAGCAGTTCTTC	CASSAGAGPSYNEQFF
.	TRBV7-9	.	TRBJ2-1	12	TGTGCCAGCAGCTTAGTAGGATTCGAGCAGTTCTTC	CASSLVGFEQFF
.	TRBV5-1	.	TRBJ2-7	14	TGCGCCAGCAGCTCTCGGACAAACCTCTACGAGCAGTACTTC	CASSSRTNLYEQYF
.	TRBV19	.	TRBJ1-4	19	TGTGCCAGTAGTATAGGCGGAGACAGATTGTATGGAACTAATGAAAAACTGTTTTTT	CASSIGGDRLYGTNEKLFF
.	TRBV5-3	.	TRBJ2-3	19	TGTGCCAGAAGCTTGAGAGAACAGGAGTATCGCACAGTCATGGATACGCAGTATTTT	CARSLREQEYRTVMDTQYF
TRBD1	TRBV25-1	many	TRBJ1-4	15	TGTGCCAGCAGTAGACCAGGGGGCGCGGGTGAAAAACTGTTTTTT	CASSRPGGAGEKLFF
.	TRBV5-1	.	TRBJ2-2	15	TGCGCCAGCAGCCTGACTAGTGGGGACACCGGGGAGCTGTTTTTT	CASSLTSGDTGELFF
.	TRBV6-4	.	TRBJ2-3	16	TGTGCCAGCAGTGATGGGACGCATCCTAGCACAGATACGCAGTATTTT	CASSDGTHPSTDTQYF
.	TRBV14	.	TRBJ1-6	17	TGTGCCAGCAGCCGTATCACTCCCATAGGGGCCAATTCACCCCTCCACTTT	CASSRITPIGANSPLHF
.	TRBV7-8	.	TRBJ2-2	16	TGTGCCAGCAGCTTAAGGTTCAGGGGAGGAACCGGGGAGCTGTTTTTT	CASSLRFRGGTGELFF
.	TRBV2	.	TRBJ1-2	14	TGTGCCAGCAGCCCAGAGGTGGGGCTGTGGGGCTACACCTTC	CASSPEVGLWGYTF
.	TRBV15	once	TRBJ2-7	13	TGTGCCACCAGCAGAGATGTGGGGAACGAGCAGTACTTC	CATSRDVGNEQYF
.	TRBV29-1	.	TRBJ2-5	13	TGCAGCTATTACAGGGGAGGCCCTGAGACCCAGTACTTC	CSYYRGGPETQYF
.	TRBV5-1	.	TRBJ2-5	12	TGCGCCAGCAGCTTGAGCCAAGAGACCCAGTACTTC	CASSLSQETQYF
.	TRBV7-9	.	TRBJ1-2	15	TGTGCCAGCAGCCCTGGGACGGTAGCTAACTATGGCTACACCTTC	CASSPGTVANYGYTF
TRBD2	TRBV5-4	.	TRBJ2-3	19	TGTGCCAGCAGCTTGGTTCGCGGGGGTCCACAGTTTAGCACAGATACGCAGTATTTT	CASSLVRGGPQFSTDTQYF